This T cell receptor beta chain was sequenced during a study of CD8 T cells in ankylosing spondylitis. For TCR beta, libraries came from quantitative 5'-RACE with molecular barcodes. In TCRdb, the 5' RACE reads were re-called with MiXCR into one record per CDR3 protein. This sample yields some 250,000 distinct CDR3 sequences, of which 20% to 30% are seen a single time; roughly 0.6% belongs to the top ten. V gave up 3 bases and J gave up 3 bases; unmatched junction bases: 7. The CDR3 is made up of 14 amino acids. Germline CDR1 and CDR2: DFQATT and SNEGSKA (reference sequence). The TCR originated in a male donor with ankylosing spondylitis or in good health (not recorded which). Input material: blood, either unsorted or a sorted T cell fraction (not recorded which). V and J are TRBV20-1 and TRBJ2-5, with 7 nucleotides matching TRBD2. CDR3 DNA: TGCAGTGCTAGGGGGGGGACGTCCGAAGAGACCCAGTACTTC. Translation: CSARGGTSEETQYF.